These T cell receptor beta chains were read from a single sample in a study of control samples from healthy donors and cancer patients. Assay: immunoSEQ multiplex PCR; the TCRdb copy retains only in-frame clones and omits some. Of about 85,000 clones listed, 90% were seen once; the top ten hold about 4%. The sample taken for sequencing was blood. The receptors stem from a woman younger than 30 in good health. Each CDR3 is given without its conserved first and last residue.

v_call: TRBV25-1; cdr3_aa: ASSEINTAYEQY
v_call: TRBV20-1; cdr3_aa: SASMGFIGNTIY
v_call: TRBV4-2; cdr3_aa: ASSLLTDNYGYT
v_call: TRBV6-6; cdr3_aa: ASRLYGYT
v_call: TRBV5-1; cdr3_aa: ASSFISGGTYEQY
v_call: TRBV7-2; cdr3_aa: ASSSSTGSYEQY
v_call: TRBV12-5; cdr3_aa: ASGLVIGTGAHEQY
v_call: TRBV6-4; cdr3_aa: ASSEMAEGGDTQY
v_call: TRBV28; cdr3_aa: ASSPASAGDYGYT
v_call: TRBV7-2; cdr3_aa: ASSLPGGTGNTIY
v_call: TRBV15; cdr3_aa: ATSARTDRVGKLF
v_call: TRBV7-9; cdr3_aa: ASSPRTGEGTDTQY
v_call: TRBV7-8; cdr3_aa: ASSLGDTLGEQY
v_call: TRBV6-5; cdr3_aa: ASSYGPGGYEQY
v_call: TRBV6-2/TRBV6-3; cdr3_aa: ASSPWDSNQPQH
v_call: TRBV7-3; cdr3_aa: ASSFSGNEQF
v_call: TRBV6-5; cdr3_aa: ASRTSTGTYGYT
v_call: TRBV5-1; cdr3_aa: ASSLEQADSYEQY
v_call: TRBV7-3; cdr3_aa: ASSLPTGNTGELF
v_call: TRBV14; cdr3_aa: ASSQGPGTGVSPLH
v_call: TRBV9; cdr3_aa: ASSVGGTDTQY
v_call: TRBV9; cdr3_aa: ASSVAGGQDYGYT
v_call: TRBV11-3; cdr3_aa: ASSLGHGQAVYEQY
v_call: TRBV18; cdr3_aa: ASSPPGQGAIGYT
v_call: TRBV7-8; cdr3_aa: ASSFRQRDTQY
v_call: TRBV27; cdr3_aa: ASSPDRGTRGYT
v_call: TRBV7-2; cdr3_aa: ASSEWDTRTDTQY
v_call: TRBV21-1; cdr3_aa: ASSLRDGTGGITF
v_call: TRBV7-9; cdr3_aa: ASSPRQGAVYEQY
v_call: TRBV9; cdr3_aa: ASSARDGSSGNTIY
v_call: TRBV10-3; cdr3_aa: AISERATGGNYGYT
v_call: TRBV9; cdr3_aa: ASSVLGTSTDTQY
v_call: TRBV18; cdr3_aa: ASSLTPGQGGTEAF
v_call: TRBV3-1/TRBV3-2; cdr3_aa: ASSQDNGLSPLH
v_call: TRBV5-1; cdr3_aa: ASSDGQLGYT
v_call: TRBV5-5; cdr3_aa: ASSLVAEPETQY
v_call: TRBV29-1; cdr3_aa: SAWPGDSSNEKLF
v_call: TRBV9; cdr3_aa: ASSPGEGGNQPQH
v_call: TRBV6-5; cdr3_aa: ASSYRAGGYT
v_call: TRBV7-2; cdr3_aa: ASSVRGGGETQY
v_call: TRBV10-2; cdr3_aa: ASSRYQETQY